The 7 T cell receptor beta chains below all came from one sample that was sequenced in a study of T cells in localized non-small cell lung cancer. Only in-frame clones appear in the TCRdb table, and some are missing; sequencing was by immunoSEQ multiplex PCR. The sample holds about 70,000 clones; about nine tenths are singletons and the top ten take 21%. Sample: peripheral blood, taken before any cancer treatment. These receptors were collected from a male donor aged 60 or older with stage III squamous cell lung carcinoma.

V gene TRBV7-9 combines with J gene TRBJ1-3; 9 positions match TRBD1. The V gene's germline CDR1 is SEHNR and CDR2 FQNEAQ (reference sequence). The junction had 9 bases not matched to a gene; V was cut back by 7 bases and J by 5 bases. This CDR3 has 15 residues. CDR3 sequence (DNA): TGTGCCAGCACGAACACCGGACAGGGGAGAAACACCATATATTTT. Its translation is CASTNTGQGRNTIYF.

The V gene is TRBV9, the J gene TRBJ1-2; 8 bases are shared with TRBD1. This CDR3 has 14 residues. With 6 bases clipped from V and 3 bases from J, the junction kept 7 bases outside the gene matches. Looked up from germline, CDR1 is SGDLS and CDR2 is YYNGEE. In DNA form, the CDR3 reads TGTGCCAGCACCCGGACAGGGTTTGACTATGGCTACACCTTC. Its translation: CASTRTGFDYGYTF.

As to this clone: The junction departs from the called germline gene at one end, perhaps through a read error. The V call is TRBV7-7, the J call TRBJ2-5; D is perhaps TRBD1 or TRBD2 (5 bases each). Germline V gene data show CDR1 as SSHAT and CDR2 as FNYEAQ (reference sequence). This CDR3 is 13 amino acids long. CDR3 nucleotides: TGTGCCAGCAGCCCCCGGGACCAAGGGACCCAGTACTTC. Protein: CASSPRDQGTQYF. The whole variable domain, filled in from reference TRBV7-7 and TRBJ2-5, reads GAGVSQSPRYKVTKRGQDVTLRCDPISSHATLYWYQQALGQGPEFLTYFNYEAQPDKSGLPSDRFSAERPEGSISTLTIQRTEQRDSAMYRCASSPRDQGTQYFGPGTRLLVL.

The chain links TRBV5-8 to TRBJ1-3; the D gene is possibly TRBD1 (5 bases). Germline V gene lookup returns CDR1 SGHTS and CDR2 YDEGEE. Trimming shortened V by 1 base and J by 0 bases, and 14 bases separated the two germline ends. The CDR3 has 17 amino acids. CDR3 DNA: TGTGCCAGCAGCTTGCATACAGGAACACTCTCTGGAAACACCATATATTTT. It codes for CASSLHTGTLSGNTIYF.

This chain uses TRBV21-1 with TRBJ1-5; TRBD1 is the table's D call, not checked against the DNA. TRBV21-1 represents a pseudogene. The length of the CDR3 is 14 residues. CDR3 nucleotide sequence: TGTGCCAGCAGCAAAGTTAGGGGCGATCAGCCCCAGCATTTT. Its translation is CASSKVRGDQPQHF.

This chain uses TRBV4-2 with TRBJ2-5, with a tentative D call TRBD1 (6 bases). The CDR3 sequence is 13 residues long. The germline CDR1 and CDR2 sequences are LGHNA and YNFKEQ. Trimming left V 1 base short and J 13 bases short, with 16 bases between. CDR3 residues: CASSQGPGTPRYF. Here the CDR3 DNA reads TGTGCCAGCAGCCAAGGGCCCGGGACACCGCGGTACTTC.

The chain employs TRBV6-6 and TRBJ2-7; TRBD2 agrees at 13 bases. Germline-derived CDR1 and CDR2 are MNHNY and SVGAGI (reference sequence). Germline trimming cut 6 bases from V and 2 bases from J; bases unmatched to any gene: 4. The CDR3 loop spans 15 amino acids. CDR3 DNA: TGTGCCAGCAGCCTAACTAGCGGGGGGGCCTACGAGCAGTACGTC. Protein: CASSLTSGGAYEQYV.